This T cell receptor (beta chain) was captured in a study of blood T cell repertoires in COVID-19. Study details: Samples representing acute and convalescent COVID-19 were sourced from the United States, Italy and Spain. From T cells, B-cell-depleted T cells, or PBMCs came the material, which was cDNA or gDNA.

In the original workflow: Amplified reference gene primers provided the basis for estimating nucleated cell counts. The repertoire was sequenced with immunoSEQ multiplex PCR; TCRdb's copy has only in-frame clones and lacks some. V and J calls and clone size are copied from that table; D and trimming were computed from the DNA. The data show fewer than 140,000 clones, around 80% seen once. Seattle's enrolled individuals joined amid active infection and were then monitored longitudinally. This CDR3 has 15 amino acids. V lost 0 bases to trimming and J lost 4 bases, with 13 bases between them. Germline V lookup: CDR1 SGDLS, CDR2 YYNGEE.

Sequenced sample: peripheral blood. The chain combines TRBV9 with TRBJ1-1; maybe TRBD1 (6 bases). The receptor was derived from a man of 80 years or more with COVID-19, enrolled during active disease. In nucleotides, the CDR3 is TGTGCCAGCAGCGTAGGGAACAGGGCGGTCACTGAAGCTTTCTTT. It is translated as CASSVGNRAVTEAFF.